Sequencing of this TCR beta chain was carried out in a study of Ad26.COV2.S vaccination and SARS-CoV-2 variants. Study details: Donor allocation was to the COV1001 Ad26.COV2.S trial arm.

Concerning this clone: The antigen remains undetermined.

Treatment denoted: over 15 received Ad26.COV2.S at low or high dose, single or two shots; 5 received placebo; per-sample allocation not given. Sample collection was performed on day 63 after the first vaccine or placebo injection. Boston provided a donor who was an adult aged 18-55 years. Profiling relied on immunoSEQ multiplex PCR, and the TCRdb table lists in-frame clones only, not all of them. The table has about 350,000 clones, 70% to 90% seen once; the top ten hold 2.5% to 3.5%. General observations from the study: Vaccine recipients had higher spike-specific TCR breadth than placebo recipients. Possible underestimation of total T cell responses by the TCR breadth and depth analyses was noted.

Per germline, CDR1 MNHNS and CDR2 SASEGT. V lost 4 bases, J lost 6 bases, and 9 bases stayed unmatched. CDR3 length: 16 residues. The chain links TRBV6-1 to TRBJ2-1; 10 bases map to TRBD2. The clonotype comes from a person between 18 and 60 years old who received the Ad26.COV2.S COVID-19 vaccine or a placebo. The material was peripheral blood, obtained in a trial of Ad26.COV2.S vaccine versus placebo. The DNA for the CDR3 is TGTGCCAGCAGTGGACCAGCGGGAGGGGCCTCCAATGAGCAGTTCTTC. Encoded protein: CASSGPAGGASNEQFF.